The entry below describes one T cell receptor (beta chain). Its target antigen remains unknown. No much larger clonotype is one base removed from it; base qualities were not supplied. The data were obtained in a study of CD8+ T cells in alopecia areata listed by TCRdb under 2018. A note on the overall study: High-throughput TCRbeta sequencing was used to examine T cell clonal expansion in alopecia areata in both the C3H/HeJ mouse model and human patients. In humans, TCRbeta sequencing was performed on scalp tissue and on sorted CD4+ and CD8+ peripheral blood T cells from healthy controls and from patients with patchy or totalis/universalis alopecia areata. Scalp clonality was compared across normal scalp (n=4), patchy alopecia areata scalp (n=8), and alopecia totalis/universalis scalp (n=8). TCRbeta CDR3 regions were amplified by immunoSEQ multiplex PCR with 35 Vbeta forward and 13 Jbeta reverse primers. RNA was extracted with the PAXgene miRNA kit for fixed scalp, the miRNeasy kit for PBMCs, and the RNeasy kit for mouse skin.

Libraries were made using the immunoSEQ multiplex PCR assay. To provide template for TCR sequencing, every sample had RNA extracted and reverse transcribed into cDNA. First-strand cDNA was synthesized using SuperScript III with a 2:1 mix of oligo-dT and random hexamers. Amplification bias was assessed with a synthetic immune receptor repertoire, and residual bias was removed computationally. The original pipeline was this. Raw reads were preprocessed to remove errors, and CDR3 was defined according to IMGT conventions as the region from the conserved cysteine to phenylalanine. To get clonality, Shannon entropy was normalized by log2 of the number of productive unique TCRs and the result was subtracted from 1. Whether scalp clones were CD4 or CD8 was inferred by matching scalp TCRbeta sequences against CD4 and CD8 repertoires sorted from blood. Here the immuneACCESS table is served through TCRdb, limited to in-frame sequences with V and J called. Missing clones are a known gap in these copies; in checked studies unresolved V genes cover under half, and the rest lacks a known reason. V, J and clone size derive from that table, while D and trimming were established from the DNA sequence. Present in this sample are under 250,000 clones, roughly 50% of which were seen just once. Around 5% of the sample comes from the top ten.

PBMCs were isolated by density centrifugation and stained for CD3, CD4 and CD8, and CD4+ and CD8+ T cells were sorted on a FACSAria. Scalp biopsies and blood samples were provided by unaffected controls. The CDR3 runs 14 residues from the cysteine to the phenylalanine. CDR3 DNA is the only sequence kept; it has 42 bases, read in frame from the first base. Trimming accounts for 10 bases at V and 4 bases at J, while the number of junction bases matched to no gene is 9. In the germline V gene, CDR1 corresponds to MNHNS and CDR2 to SASEGT. The investigation overall reported the following: Compared with mice, TCR sequences shared between patients were less clear, possibly partly because of HLA diversity across the patient population. Higher clonality and more expanded CD8+ clones were observed in lesional scalp than in normal scalp, particularly in alopecia totalis/universalis, a finding suggestive of antigenic drive. Resident alphabeta T cells in normal human skin are also sequenced, complicating scalp TCR repertoire analysis, unlike mouse skin dominated by gammadelta T cells.

The chain employs TRBV6-1 and TRBJ2-2; 7 bases in between match TRBD2. The sequenced sample consisted of CD8+ T cells sorted from blood. The receptor was derived from a human donor in good health. The CDR3 is CATRRASGTGELFF. The bases read TGTGCCACCCGGAGGGCTAGCGGCACCGGGGAGCTGTTTTTT.